A single sample is the source of the 15 T cell receptor beta chains below, sequenced in a study of T cells in Graves' hyperthyroidism and ophthalmopathy. Amplified regions were TCR beta CDR3 sequences from RNA transcripts. Researchers ran a first-round RT-PCR on the TCR CDR3 using the HTBI primer set. TCRdb ran MiXCR on the multiplex PCR reads and lists one entry per CDR3 protein. The top ten clones hold less than 3.5% of a sample with approximately 620,000 distinct CDR3 sequences, around 15% of them seen once. The sample was blood. These receptors all come from a woman aged 40 to 50 with Graves' ophthalmopathy.

The rearrangement uses TRBV9 and TRBJ1-1; D call uncertain. Between the trimmed V and J ends, which lost 0 bases and 7 bases, there was a span of 10 bases. The germline V gene encodes CDR1 SGDLS and CDR2 YYNGEE. The CDR3 runs to 13 residues. DNA of the CDR3: TGTGCCAGCAGCGTAGTACAGCCGCTTGAAGCTTTCTTT. Its protein is CASSVVQPLEAFF.

Concerning this clonotype itself: Germline is not matched at one junction end, which may reflect a read error. The chain uses TRBV7-7 and TRBJ2-1; 9 nucleotides match TRBD1. The CDR3 is made up of 15 amino acids. The germline V gene encodes CDR1 SSHAT and CDR2 FNYEAQ (reference sequence). CDR3 nucleotide sequence: TGTGCTAGCAGCTTAGTGTCGGGACAGGGCCATGAGCAGTTCTTC. This sequence encodes CASSLVSGQGHEQFF.

This clonotype was recorded at least ten times. The rearrangement joins TRBV27 to TRBJ2-1, with D perhaps TRBD2 (6 bases). Trimming took off 1 base at V and 5 bases at J, with 18 bases between the two ends. Germline loops: CDR1 MNHEY, CDR2 SMNVEV (reference sequence). This CDR3 is built from 17 residues. CDR3 loop: CASSLYRPGRIDNEQFF. CDR3 nucleotide sequence: TGTGCCAGCAGTTTATACCGACCAGGGAGGATCGACAATGAGCAGTTCTTC.

This clonotype was seen more than once but under ten times. V is TRBV4-2 and J is TRBJ2-7, with 10 bases that match TRBD2. Germline V gives CDR1 LGHNA, CDR2 YNFKEQ. The V and J ends lost 2 bases and 0 bases, in that order; junction bases with no gene match: 4. CDR3 length equals 16 residues. CDR3 coding DNA: TGTGCCAGCAGCCAACACCTAGCGGGGGCCTCCTACGAGCAGTACTTC. As protein: CASSQHLAGASYEQYF.

In its sample, this clonotype was seen a few times. The chain joins TRBV29-1 to TRBJ1-1, with a weak D call TRBD1 (6 bases). The CDR3 runs 14 residues. The V gene lost 4 bases and the J gene lost 6 bases, with 18 bases spanning the gap. Germline lookup yields CDR1 SQVTM and CDR2 ANQGSEA. This chain's CDR3 is CSVADSPPTSEAFF. The CDR3 region has the DNA TGCAGCGTTGCGGACAGTCCACCTACATCTGAAGCTTTCTTT.

The chain carries TRBV30 and TRBJ2-1, with 7 bases that match TRBD2. CDR3 length: 14 residues. V lost 3 bases and J lost 6; bases outside the gene matches: 8. The V gene's germline CDR1 is GTSNPN and CDR2 SVGIG (reference sequence). The CDR3 sequence is CAWRWRGTGNEQFF. CDR3 nucleotides: TGTGCCTGGAGATGGCGGGGGACCGGCAATGAGCAGTTCTTC.

This clonotype was detected ten times or more. The chain combines TRBV7-2 with TRBJ2-1, with 8 bases that match TRBD1. Per the germline V gene, CDR1 is SGHTA and CDR2 is FQGNSA. This CDR3 is built from 12 residues. Trimming removed 5 bases from V and 7 bases from J; junction bases left unmatched: 1. CDR3 DNA sequence: TGTGCCAGCAGCCGACAGGGGAATGAGCAGTTCTTC. Translation: CASSRQGNEQFF. Looking up the rest from reference TRBV7-2 and TRBJ2-1 gives the full variable domain: GAGVSQSPSNKVTEKGKDVELRCDPISGHTALYWYRQSLGQGLEFLIYFQGNSAPDKSGLPSDRFSAERTGGSVSTLTIQRTQQEDSAVYLCASSRQGNEQFFGPGTRLTVL.

This clonotype was recorded many times. The chain combines TRBV7-9 with TRBJ2-1; no clear D. Germline values: CDR1 SEHNR, CDR2 FQNEAQ (reference sequence). The CDR3 sequence is 13 residues long. Trimming removed 2 bases at V and 10 bases at J, with 12 bases between. Here the CDR3 DNA reads TGTGCCAGCAGCTTACAGAGCGTTAGGGAGCAGTTCTTC. Translating it yields CASSLQSVREQFF.

This clonotype was counted between two and nine times. This chain uses TRBV6-2 or TRBV6-3 with TRBJ2-3; D is unresolved. Deletions cut 0 bases from V and 0 bases from J, with 19 bases between. CDR3 size: 19 residues. CDR1 is MNHEY, CDR2 SVGEGT, per germline. The CDR3 reads CASSYSPSAASRSTDTQYF. CDR3 in DNA: TGTGCCAGCAGTTACTCCCCGAGTGCTGCAAGCCGTAGCACAGATACGCAGTATTTT.

V usage is TRBV28 and J usage is TRBJ1-2, with a weak D call TRBD1 (6 bases). The germline CDR1 and CDR2 sequences are MDHEN and SYDVKM. This CDR3 has 15 residues. V lost 4 bases, J lost 3 bases, and 15 bases lay in between. The DNA for the CDR3 is TGTGCCAGCAGTTCAAGCCCGACAGGTGACTATGGCTACACCTTC. It codes for CASSSSPTGDYGYTF.

The chain carries TRBV2 and TRBJ1-6; 7 nucleotides agree with TRBD1. V lost 9 bases to trimming and J lost 7 bases; unmatched junction nucleotides: 15. Per germline, CDR1 SNHLY and CDR2 FYNNEI. The CDR3 consists of 16 residues. The CDR3 sequence is CARNGQEGNSNSPLHF. The CDR3 DNA reads TGTGCCAGGAATGGACAGGAGGGAAATTCCAATTCACCCCTCCACTTT.

There are a few counts of this clonotype. The chain combines TRBV7-6 with TRBJ2-2, with D perhaps TRBD1 or TRBD2 (6 bases each). Germline CDR1 SGHVS, CDR2 FNYEAQ. The CDR3 runs 15 residues. The V end was cut by 5 bases, the J end by 6 bases, with 16 bases between. The CDR3 DNA follows: TGTGCCAGCAGCCAGCACAGGGAGGTGGCCGGGGAGCTGTTTTTT. This sequence encodes CASSQHREVAGELFF. The whole variable domain, remainder taken from reference TRBV7-6 and TRBJ2-2, is GAGVSQSPRYKVTKRGQDVALRCDPISGHVSLYWYRQALGQGPEFLTYFNYEAQQDKSGLPNDRFSAERPEGSISTLTIQRTEQRDSAMYRCASSQHREVAGELFFGEGSRLTVL.

The chain joins TRBV5-1 to TRBJ2-1; D may correspond to TRBD1 or TRBD2 (5 bases each). The CDR3 spans 13 residues. V lost 2 bases to trimming and J lost 10 bases, with 13 bases between them. Germline V gene data show CDR1 as SGHRS and CDR2 as YFSETQ. CDR3 DNA sequence: TGCGCCAGCAGCTTTTTGAGGGGCGGGGAGCAGTTCTTC. Amino acid sequence: CASSFLRGGEQFF.

The chain carries TRBV7-9 and TRBJ2-7, with TRBD1 matching 9 bases. The ends lost 5 bases at V and 2 bases at J; junction bases unmatched: 4. CDR3 length equals 14 residues. Per the germline V gene, CDR1 is SEHNR and CDR2 is FQNEAQ (reference sequence). CDR3 nucleotides: TGTGCCAGCAGCAACCGGGACAGGGCCTACGAGCAGTACTTC. Translated, it gives CASSNRDRAYEQYF. The full variable domain, rest sourced from reference TRBV7-9 and TRBJ2-7, is DTGVSQNPRHKITKRGQNVTFRCDPISEHNRLYWYRQTLGQGPEFLTYFQNEAQLEKSRLLSDRFSAERPKGSFSTLEIQRTEQGDSAMYLCASSNRDRAYEQYFGPGTRLTVT.

The chain recombines TRBV5-1 with TRBJ2-3; a possible D gene is TRBD1 (6 bases). CDR3 length equals 15 residues. The V and J ends lost 4 bases and 0 bases respectively, with 12 bases between them. The germline V gene encodes CDR1 SGHRS and CDR2 YFSETQ. The CDR3 protein is CASSQGHPSTDTQYF. In DNA form, the CDR3 reads TGCGCCAGCAGCCAGGGACACCCTAGCACAGATACGCAGTATTTT.